One sample yielded the 11 T cell receptor beta chains listed below, sequenced in a study of blood T cell repertoires in COVID-19. Sequencing was performed with immunoSEQ multiplex PCR; in TCRdb, only in-frame clones are kept and a portion is missing. In the table there are more than 250,000 clones, approximately 88% of which are singletons. Specimen: peripheral blood. The receptors originated from a young woman with COVID-19, enrolled during active disease.

The CDR3 nucleotides read TGTGCCAGCAGCTTAGACCCCGGGCGCGCGGGACCCTCCTACGAGCAGTACTTC. Its protein product is CASSLDPGRAGPSYEQYF. The rearrangement uses TRBV11-2 and TRBJ2-7; D may be TRBD2 (6 bases). The CDR3 consists of 18 residues. Germline V CDR1 and CDR2: SGHAT, FQNNGV. The V and J ends lost 0 bases and 0 bases respectively, with 18 bases between them.

The chain combines TRBV7-9 with TRBJ2-3, with D possibly TRBD2 on 5 matching bases. Germline CDR1 reads SEHNR; CDR2 reads FQNEAQ (reference sequence). The V gene lost 4 bases and the J gene lost 2 bases, with 10 bases spanning the gap. The CDR3 runs to 14 residues. The CDR3: CASSSGGITDTQYF. CDR3 coding DNA: TGTGCCAGCAGCTCAGGAGGAATCACAGATACGCAGTATTTT.

This clone has more than one count but fewer than ten. CDR3: CASSLARDRASNYGYTF. As DNA, the CDR3 is TGTGCCAGCAGCTTAGCGCGGGACAGGGCTTCTAACTATGGCTACACCTTC. V usage is TRBV7-9 and J usage is TRBJ1-2; 9 bases line up with TRBD1. The V and J ends lost 0 bases and 0 bases, in that order; junction bases with no gene match: 5. CDR1 SEHNR and CDR2 FQNEAQ come from the germline V gene (reference sequence). There are 17 residues in the CDR3.

The chain is built from TRBV28 and TRBJ2-5, with D maybe TRBD1 (8 bases). Trimming removed 2 bases from V and 4 bases from J, with 14 bases in between. Germline-derived CDR1 and CDR2 are MDHEN and SYDVKM. The CDR3 is 15 residues long. CDR3 protein: CASSLVQGGRETQYF. The CDR3 nucleotides read TGTGCCAGCAGTTTAGTACAGGGGGGGCGAGAGACCCAGTACTTC.

The chain uses TRBV10-3 and TRBJ1-1, with D unclear. Germline CDR1 ENHRY, CDR2 SYGVKD. Trimming shortened V by 11 bases and J by 4 bases, and 17 bases separated the two germline ends. The CDR3 sequence is 13 residues long. CDR3 nucleotides: TGTGCCTCCGGCGGTCCGATTGGCACTGAAGCTTTCTTT. Its protein is CASGGPIGTEAFF.

The chain uses TRBV6-6 and TRBJ1-5; D not certain. Germline values: CDR1 MNHNY, CDR2 SVGAGI (reference sequence). V lost 6 bases and J lost 3, with 18 bases in between. This CDR3 has 16 residues. CDR3 sequence (DNA): TGTGCCAGCAGCCCCCGTGGTAGAAGCCTCAATCAGCCCCAGCATTTT. Translated, it gives CASSPRGRSLNQPQHF.

V usage is TRBV5-4 and J usage is TRBJ1-6, with a weak D call TRBD1 (5 bases). Germline assignment: CDR1 SGHNT and CDR2 YYREEE (reference sequence). Trimming cost V 4 bases and J 6 bases, with 26 bases left between them. The CDR3 extends over 19 amino acids. This CDR3 is CASSVGGRLSGGVNSPLHF. The CDR3 nucleotides read TGTGCCAGCAGCGTCGGGGGACGCCTCTCGGGGGGTGTTAATTCACCCCTCCACTTT.

Sample share makes this clone medium-sized (0.01 to 0.1%). The chain employs TRBV2 and TRBJ1-1; 8 bases align to TRBD1. CDR1 SNHLY and CDR2 FYNNEI come from the germline V gene. The CDR3 is 11 amino acids. The junction had 3 bases not matched to a gene; V was cut back by 9 bases and J by 6 bases. CDR3 DNA: TGTGCCAGTGGACAGGGATCTGAAGCTTTCTTT. Its protein is CASGQGSEAFF.

CDR3 coding DNA: TGTGCCAGCAGCCTTAGTCGGGGTGGAGAGACCCAGTACTTC. It translates to CASSLSRGGETQYF. V gene TRBV6-2 or TRBV6-3 combines with J gene TRBJ2-5; tentative D call: TRBD2 (5 bases). CDR1 and CDR2 from the germline V gene are MNHEY and SVGEGT. Trimming removed 6 bases at V and 4 bases at J, with 15 bases between. The CDR3 covers 14 residues.

This chain connects TRBV30 to TRBJ1-5; D is unresolved. The V and J ends lost 2 bases and 6 bases respectively, with 11 bases between them. The CDR3 contains 13 residues. Germline CDR1 and CDR2: GTSNPN and SVGIG (reference sequence). CDR3 sequence reads: CAWSREGPQPQHF. CDR3 in DNA: TGTGCCTGGAGTCGAGAGGGCCCTCAGCCCCAGCATTTT.

In DNA, the CDR3 is TGTGCCAGCAGCCCCCGGACAGGGAACACTGAAGCTTTCTTT. It specifies CASSPRTGNTEAFF. The genes are TRBV11-2 and TRBJ1-1, with TRBD1 identical over 7 bases. With V trimmed by 5 bases and J by 1 base, 4 bases remained unmatched. The CDR3 has 14 amino acids. Germline V CDR1 and CDR2: SGHAT, FQNNGV. Combining the CDR3 with reference TRBV11-2 and TRBJ1-1 gives the whole variable domain EAGVAQSPRYKIIEKRQSVAFWCNPISGHATLYWYQQILGQGPKLLIQFQNNGVVDDSQLPKDRFSAERLKGVDSTLKIQPAKLEDSAVYLCASSPRTGNTEAFFGQGTRLTVV.